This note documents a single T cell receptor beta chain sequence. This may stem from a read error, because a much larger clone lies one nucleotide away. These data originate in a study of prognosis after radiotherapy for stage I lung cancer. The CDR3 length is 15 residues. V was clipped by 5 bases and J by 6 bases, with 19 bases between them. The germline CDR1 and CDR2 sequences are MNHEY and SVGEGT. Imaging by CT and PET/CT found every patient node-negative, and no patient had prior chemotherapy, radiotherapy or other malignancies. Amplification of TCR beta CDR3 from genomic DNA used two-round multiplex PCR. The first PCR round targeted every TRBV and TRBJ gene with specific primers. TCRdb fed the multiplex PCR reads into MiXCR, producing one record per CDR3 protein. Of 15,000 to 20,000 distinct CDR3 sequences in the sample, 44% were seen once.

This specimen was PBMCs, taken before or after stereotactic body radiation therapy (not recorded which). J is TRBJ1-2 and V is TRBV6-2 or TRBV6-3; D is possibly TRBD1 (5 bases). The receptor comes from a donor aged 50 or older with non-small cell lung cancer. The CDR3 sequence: CASSQLAEWGHGYTF. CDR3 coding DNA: TGTGCCAGCAGTCAACTTGCCGAATGGGGCCATGGCTACACCTTC.